Below, 30 T cell receptor beta chains from the same sample are listed, as sequenced in a study of blood T cells in healthy people across ages. Sample-barcoded 5' priming and a J-beta primer mix drove a second PCR of about 6 to 12 cycles. A single record per CDR3 protein comes from TCRdb applying MiXCR to the 5' RACE reads. This sample has about 900,000 distinct CDR3 sequences, with 48% found just once. The sample was blood. These receptors were obtained from a man younger than 40 in good health.

The rearrangement links TRBV20-1 to TRBJ2-1, with 11 bases matching TRBD2. The CDR3 extends over 14 amino acids. Per germline, CDR1 DFQATT and CDR2 SNEGSKA (reference sequence). V shed 6 bases and J 5 bases; nucleotides not matched to a gene: 6. CDR3 coding DNA: TGCAGTGCGTATAGCGGGGGGGTTAACAATGAGCAGTTCTTC. Translated: CSAYSGGVNNEQFF.

This clonotype showed up many times. The gene calls are TRBV4-1 and TRBJ1-6; 7 nucleotides align to TRBD1. This CDR3 contains 15 residues. CDR1 is MGHRA and CDR2 is YSYEKL in the germline V gene. V lost 5 bases, J lost 5 bases, and 6 bases stayed unmatched. The CDR3: CASSYPRGDNSPLHF. In DNA, the CDR3 is TGCGCCAGCAGCTACCCCAGGGGGGATAATTCACCCCTCCACTTT.

The CDR3 sequence: CSARLSIRDEQFF. The CDR3 DNA follows: TGCAGTGCTAGACTCTCAATAAGGGATGAGCAGTTCTTC. J is TRBJ2-1 and V is TRBV20-1; no clear D gene. CDR1 and CDR2 from the germline V gene are DFQATT and SNEGSKA (reference sequence). The CDR3 spans 13 residues. Trimming removed 2 bases from V and 8 bases from J, with 13 bases in between.

This clonotype was picked up one time. The chain uses TRBV2 and TRBJ2-1; 7 bases match TRBD2. CDR3 length: 14 residues. After removal of 6 bases from V and 4 bases from J, the junction contained 6 bases not matched to a gene. CDR1 is SNHLY and CDR2 is FYNNEI in the germline V gene. CDR3 region: CASRGMGGYNEQFF. The CDR3, as DNA: TGTGCCAGCAGGGGAATGGGAGGGTACAATGAGCAGTTCTTC.

Comments on this clonotype: A much bigger clone sits one base away, suggesting this may be a read error. The rearrangement links TRBV5-4 to TRBJ2-1; D gene ambiguous. The CDR3 sequence is 10 residues long. Trimming took 4 bases from V and 8 from J, leaving 4 bases between them. Germline V gene data show CDR1 as SGHNT and CDR2 as YYREEE (reference sequence). This CDR3 is CASSGDEQFF. CDR3 coding DNA: TGTGCCAGCAGCGGGGATGAGCAGTTCTTC.

This clonotype appeared a few times. V and J are TRBV29-1 and TRBJ2-7; D remains unclear. Trimming removed 5 bases from V and 0 bases from J, with 11 bases in between. The germline CDR1 and CDR2 sequences are SQVTM and ANQGSEA. The CDR3 consists of 13 residues. CDR3 in DNA: TGCAGCGTTAGGATAGACGGCTCCTACGAGCAGTACTTC. Protein sequence: CSVRIDGSYEQYF.

The V and J genes are TRBV6-1 and TRBJ2-5; D possibly corresponds to TRBD1 (6 bases). This CDR3 is 13 amino acids long. Germline CDR1 and CDR2: MNHNS and SASEGT. V was trimmed by 5 bases and J by 11 bases, leaving 18 bases between them. The CDR3 bases are TGTGCCAGCAGTTCAGGACGGGACAATGAGCAGTACTTC. Translating it yields CASSSGRDNEQYF.

This chain joins TRBV20-1 and TRBJ1-2; D may be TRBD1 (5 bases). Per germline, CDR1 DFQATT and CDR2 SNEGSKA (reference sequence). The CDR3 consists of 14 residues. V was clipped by 0 bases and J by 3 bases, with 11 bases between them. The DNA of the CDR3 is TGCAGTGCTAGAGACAGGGATACACACTATGGCTACACCTTC. This encodes CSARDRDTHYGYTF.

V is TRBV15 and J is TRBJ2-4; a possible D gene is TRBD2 (6 bases). Trimming took 8 bases from V and 0 from J, leaving 14 bases between them. This CDR3 comprises 15 residues. The germline CDR1 and CDR2 sequences are LNHNV and YYDKDF (reference sequence). CDR3 nucleotide sequence: TGTGCCACCCACCCCGCGGGGACAGCCAAAAACATTCAGTACTTC. Encoded protein: CATHPAGTAKNIQYF.

The V and J genes are TRBV20-1 and TRBJ1-2; D unclear. V was trimmed by 3 bases and J by 0 bases, leaving 8 bases between them. The V gene's germline CDR1 is DFQATT and CDR2 SNEGSKA (reference sequence). The CDR3 sequence is 13 residues long. For the CDR3, the DNA is TGCAGTGCTAGTCACAGAGCTAACTATGGCTACACCTTC. It yields the protein CSASHRANYGYTF.

This clonotype occurred a few times. The rearrangement joins TRBV5-1 to TRBJ2-7, with 9 bases fitting TRBD2. This CDR3 spans 16 amino acids. V trimming: 0 bases; J trimming: 3 bases; junction bases outside the gene matches: 7. Germline values: CDR1 SGHRS, CDR2 YFSETQ. The CDR3 region is CASSLGEQRGVYEQYF. As DNA, the CDR3 is TGCGCCAGCAGCTTGGGAGAACAGCGGGGGGTCTACGAGCAGTACTTC.

This chain links TRBV29-1 with TRBJ2-4, with D possibly matching TRBD2 (6 bases). Gene TRBJ2-5 matches the end of the DNA better, so the J call may be wrong. Germline values: CDR1 SQVTM, CDR2 ANQGSEA. This CDR3 has 13 amino acids. The CDR3 reads CSALRDFQETQYF. The CDR3 DNA reads TGCAGCGCTCTTAGGGACTTTCAAGAGACCCAGTACTTC.

This clonotype was seen a few times. The V gene is TRBV5-1, the J gene TRBJ2-3; the match to TRBD2 covers 10 bases. The V gene's germline CDR1 is SGHRS and CDR2 YFSETQ. The CDR3 is made up of 16 amino acids. The V segment lost 0 bases and the J segment 6 bases; nucleotides outside the gene matches: 7. CDR3 sequence: CASSLESGGAFDTQYF. CDR3 nucleotide sequence: TGCGCCAGCAGCTTGGAAAGCGGGGGGGCTTTCGATACGCAGTATTTT.

V gene TRBV3-1 combines with J gene TRBJ1-1, with D uncertain. The CDR3 extends over 15 amino acids. The V gene's germline CDR1 is LGHDT and CDR2 YNNKEL (reference sequence). Trimming shortened V by 1 base and J by 1 base, and 10 bases separated the two germline ends. The CDR3 sequence is CASSQVATPNTEAFF. The DNA for the CDR3 is TGTGCCAGCAGCCAAGTCGCGACACCGAACACTGAAGCTTTCTTT.

The V call is TRBV9, the J call TRBJ2-3, with D unresolved. Per germline, CDR1 SGDLS and CDR2 YYNGEE. The V end was cut by 0 bases, the J end by 5 bases, with 7 bases between. CDR3 size: 13 residues. In DNA form, the CDR3 reads TGTGCCAGCAGCGTAGGAGTAGTAGATACGCAGTATTTT. It specifies CASSVGVVDTQYF.

This chain joins TRBV20-1 and TRBJ2-1; D is unresolved. Germline lookup yields CDR1 DFQATT and CDR2 SNEGSKA (reference sequence). The CDR3 extends over 16 amino acids. The V gene lost 6 bases and the J gene lost 0 bases, with 18 bases spanning the gap. The DNA of the CDR3 is TGCAGTGCGAGGACGGCTAGGATGAGCTCCTACAATGAGCAGTTCTTC. Protein sequence: CSARTARMSSYNEQFF.

This clonotype has more than one count but fewer than ten. The chain carries TRBV29-1 and TRBJ2-1; D gene uncertain. The V and J ends lost 5 bases and 4 bases respectively, with 12 bases between them. CDR1 and CDR2 (germline): SQVTM, ANQGSEA. This CDR3 region has 13 residues. CDR3 region: CSVCPASYNEQFF. The CDR3 region has the DNA TGCAGCGTTTGCCCCGCCAGTTACAATGAGCAGTTCTTC.

The chain is built from TRBV9 and TRBJ2-7; 8 bases line up with TRBD2. The trim removed 4 bases at V and 7 bases at J, leaving 13 bases unmatched. CDR1 and CDR2 from the germline V gene are SGDLS and YYNGEE. This CDR3 has 15 amino acids. For the CDR3, the DNA is TGTGCCAGCAGCCCCCGTAGCGGGGCCAACAATGAGCAGTACTTC. Its translation: CASSPRSGANNEQYF.

This clonotype came up a few times. The chain carries TRBV27 and TRBJ2-1, with 9 bases fitting TRBD1. The germline V gene has CDR1 MNHEY and CDR2 SMNVEV (reference sequence). The CDR3 contains 16 residues. V lost 3 bases to trimming and J lost 7 bases; unmatched junction nucleotides: 10. CDR3 DNA sequence: TGTGCCAGCAGTTTTCTGGAAGGGACAGGGAGGAATGAGCAGTTCTTC. Translating gives CASSFLEGTGRNEQFF.

The J gene is TRBJ1-2, the V gene TRBV7-9; D is unresolved. This CDR3 is built from 14 residues. Germline CDR1 is SEHNR and CDR2 is FQNEAQ (reference sequence). V was cut by 4 bases and J by 7 bases, with 16 bases left in between. For the CDR3, the DNA is TGTGCCAGCAGCTACACAGAGACCCCTTTTGGCTACACCTTC. This sequence encodes CASSYTETPFGYTF. Supplemented by reference TRBV7-9 and TRBJ1-2, the full variable domain reads DTGVSQNPRHKITKRGQNVTFRCDPISEHNRLYWYRQTLGQGPEFLTYFQNEAQLEKSRLLSDRFSAERPKGSFSTLEIQRTEQGDSAMYLCASSYTETPFGYTFGSGTRLTVV.

The chain has TRBV9 and TRBJ2-7, with 7 bases that match TRBD1. Germline V CDR1 and CDR2: SGDLS, YYNGEE. V was pared by 6 bases and J by 6 bases, with 18 bases of the junction left unmatched. CDR3 length equals 16 residues. DNA for the CDR3: TGTGCCAGCATTCCCACTGGGACAGACGATTTAGGCGAGCAGTACTTC. Translated, it gives CASIPTGTDDLGEQYF.

V gene TRBV6-6 combines with J gene TRBJ1-2, with D unclear. V was pared by 2 bases and J by 8 bases, with 15 bases between. CDR3 length equals 14 residues. Germline V gene sequence: CDR1 MNHNY, CDR2 SVGAGI (reference sequence). The CDR3 sequence: CASSYVREVGGYTF. The CDR3 DNA is TGTGCCAGCAGTTACGTGAGGGAGGTTGGGGGCTACACCTTC.

This clonotype turned up a few times. V is TRBV7-2 and J is TRBJ2-3, with D maybe TRBD2 (5 bases). CDR3 length equals 15 residues. V was clipped by 4 bases and J by 4 bases, with 15 bases between them. Germline CDR1 reads SGHTA; CDR2 reads FQGNSA. The CDR3 loop is CASSSPGFTSDTQYF. CDR3 sequence (DNA): TGTGCCAGCAGCTCGCCGGGATTCACCTCAGATACGCAGTATTTT.

This clonotype was observed a handful of times. V usage is TRBV29-1 and J usage is TRBJ1-2, with 8 bases matching TRBD1. The J segment lost 4 bases and the V segment lost 4 bases, leaving 8 bases of the junction unmatched. Germline V gene data show CDR1 as SQVTM and CDR2 as ANQGSEA. The CDR3 has 14 amino acids. The CDR3 loop is CSVGSTGVFYGYTF. The CDR3 bases are TGCAGCGTTGGATCGACAGGGGTGTTCTATGGCTACACCTTC.

This chain links TRBV4-2 with TRBJ2-3; D gene unclear. The CDR3 covers 13 residues. Trimming removed 1 base at V and 5 bases at J, with 7 bases between. Germline values: CDR1 LGHNA, CDR2 YNFKEQ. CDR3 coding DNA: TGTGCCAGCAGCCAAGGGGTGTTAGATACGCAGTATTTT. It is translated as CASSQGVLDTQYF.

The rearrangement uses TRBV20-1 and TRBJ1-1; 8 nucleotides match TRBD1. CDR1 is DFQATT, CDR2 SNEGSKA, per germline (reference sequence). Trimming at V came to 1 base and at J to 0 bases, leaving 4 bases not matched to a gene. The CDR3 is 15 residues long. CDR3 sequence reads: CSARVWTGLNTEAFF. The CDR3 DNA is TGCAGTGCTAGAGTCTGGACAGGGCTGAACACTGAAGCTTTCTTT.

The gene calls are TRBV29-1 and TRBJ2-7, with 9 bases aligning to TRBD2. CDR1 and CDR2 from the germline V gene are SQVTM and ANQGSEA. J gave up 3 bases and V 6 bases, and 15 bases lay outside the gene matches. The CDR3 consists of 16 residues. The CDR3 sequence: CSVAGGPRGAHYEQYF. The CDR3 region has the DNA TGCAGCGTGGCGGGAGGGCCAAGAGGAGCCCACTACGAGCAGTACTTC.

This clonotype was detected only once. A junction boundary mismatches the germline segment, possibly from a read error. V and J are TRBV20-1 and TRBJ1-2, with D maybe TRBD1 (6 bases). The germline gives CDR1 DFQATT, CDR2 SNEGSKA (reference sequence). The CDR3 has 16 amino acids. The CDR3 is CSAGNPKPTGAYDYTF. The CDR3 coding sequence is TGCAGTGCTGGAAACCCAAAACCGACAGGAGCCTATGACTACACCTTC.

The chain couples TRBV25-1 to TRBJ2-3; D may correspond to TRBD1 or TRBD2 (5 bases each). Germline-derived CDR1 and CDR2 are MGHDK and SYGVNS. V lost 3 bases to trimming and J lost 2 bases, with 15 bases between them. The CDR3 is 16 amino acids. The CDR3 nucleotides are TGTGCCAGCAGTGACCGTGCAGGGAGAATCACAGATACGCAGTATTTT. Translated: CASSDRAGRITDTQYF.

The chain employs TRBV7-2 and TRBJ1-6, with 8 nucleotides matching TRBD1. CDR1 is SGHTA, CDR2 FQGNSA, per germline. Trimming cost V 1 base and J 8 bases; bases outside gene matches: 13. This CDR3 spans 18 amino acids. CDR3: CASSLGTGYHRTDSPLHF. The CDR3, as DNA: TGTGCCAGCAGCTTAGGGACAGGGTATCATCGTACCGATTCACCCCTCCACTTT.